The 24 T cell receptor beta chains in this list originate from one sample, sequenced in a study of early T cells in non-severe SARS-CoV-2 infection. Each CDR3 protein gets one entry after TCRdb re-called the 5' RACE reads with MiXCR. The sample records fewer than 110,000 distinct CDR3 sequences, 11% being singletons. The sample comprised whole blood. These receptors came from an adult who was a healthcare worker with PCR-confirmed SARS-CoV-2 infection or an uninfected control (not recorded which).

This clonotype occurred many times. The chain has TRBV18 and TRBJ2-7, with D possibly TRBD1 on 5 matching bases. With 6 bases removed from V and 4 bases from J, the gap between germline ends came to 25 bases. Germline-derived CDR1 and CDR2 are KGHSH and LQKENI. This CDR3 is 17 amino acids long. The CDR3 region is CASSTDTEEYSPYEQYF. For the CDR3, the DNA is TGTGCCAGCTCGACAGACACTGAGGAGTATTCCCCATACGAGCAGTACTTC.

This clonotype was seen at least ten times. The chain is built from TRBV6-6 and TRBJ2-1; D is perhaps TRBD2 (6 bases). CDR3 length equals 15 residues. The ends were cut back, 4 bases at V and 2 bases at J, with 12 bases in the middle. Germline V lookup: CDR1 MNHNY, CDR2 SVGAGI (reference sequence). This chain's CDR3 is CASSLRGYTYNEQFF. The CDR3 DNA sequence: TGTGCCAGCAGTTTGCGGGGTTATACCTACAATGAGCAGTTCTTC.

This clonotype was recorded a few times. This chain joins TRBV20-1 and TRBJ2-5, with D unresolved. V dropped 3 bases and J dropped 7 bases, with 12 bases sitting between them. CDR1 is DFQATT, CDR2 SNEGSKA, per germline (reference sequence). The CDR3 consists of 12 residues. CDR3 amino acids: CSASASLGTQYF. The CDR3 bases are TGCAGTGCTAGCGCCTCACTTGGGACCCAGTACTTC.

CDR3 sequence reads: CASSENGATQYF. The CDR3 DNA follows: TGTGCCAGCAGCGAAAACGGGGCTACGCAGTATTTT. The rearrangement joins TRBV11-2 to TRBJ2-3, with D perhaps assigned TRBD1 or TRBD2 (5 bases each). V lost 5 bases and J 8 bases, leaving 11 bases between the germline ends. Per the germline V gene, CDR1 is SGHAT and CDR2 is FQNNGV. This CDR3 has 12 amino acids.

In this sample, this clonotype turned up a few times. The V gene is TRBV4-1, the J gene TRBJ2-3; D gene unclear. The ends were cut back, 0 bases at V and 3 bases at J, with 7 bases in the middle. The CDR3 totals 14 residues. CDR1 is MGHRA and CDR2 is YSYEKL in the germline V gene. CDR3 region: CASSQDLLTDTQYF. The CDR3 DNA follows: TGCGCCAGCAGCCAAGATCTCTTAACAGATACGCAGTATTTT.

At least ten counts were recorded for this clonotype. The rearrangement uses TRBV28 and TRBJ2-1; TRBD1 matches 12 bases. Germline V gene lookup returns CDR1 MDHEN and CDR2 SYDVKM. V was clipped by 3 bases and J by 6 bases; unmatched bases: 15. The CDR3 consists of 19 residues. The DNA of the CDR3 is TGTGCCAGCAGTTTCGGTATCGGGACAGGGGGCGGAATGGGCAATGAGCAGTTCTTC. It codes for CASSFGIGTGGGMGNEQFF. The full variable domain, in which reference TRBV28 and TRBJ2-1 provide the parts outside the CDR3, is DVKVTQSSRYLVKRTGEKVFLECVQDMDHENMFWYRQDPGLGLRLIYFSYDVKMKEKGDIPEGYSVSREKKERFSLILESASTNQTSMYLCASSFGIGTGGGMGNEQFFGPGTRLTVL.

V is TRBV20-1 and J is TRBJ2-7, with D unresolved. In germline, CDR1 is DFQATT, CDR2 SNEGSKA (reference sequence). The CDR3 covers 16 residues. The V and J ends lost 0 bases and 0 bases respectively, with 15 bases between them. The chain's CDR3 is CSARDSISGDSYEQYF. The CDR3 coding sequence is TGCAGTGCTAGAGATTCAATCTCTGGCGACTCCTACGAGCAGTACTTC.

This clonotype came up a few times. The chain recombines TRBV11-3 with TRBJ1-1; 7 bases map to TRBD1. The CDR3 length is 15 residues. With V trimmed by 5 bases and J by 6 bases, 12 bases remained unmatched. Per the germline V gene, CDR1 is SGHNT and CDR2 is YENEEA. CDR3 sequence (DNA): TGTGCCAGCAGCCTAAACCAGACAGGGACCGCTGAAGCTTTCTTT. Residues: CASSLNQTGTAEAFF.

The CDR3 reads CASSLDGSSYNSPLHF. In DNA, the CDR3 is TGTGCCAGCAGTCTCGACGGGAGCTCCTATAATTCACCCCTCCACTTT. The chain combines TRBV27 with TRBJ1-6; D gene uncertain. V was trimmed by 5 bases and J by 0 bases, leaving 11 bases between them. Germline loops: CDR1 MNHEY, CDR2 SMNVEV (reference sequence). This CDR3 comprises 16 residues.

This clonotype was counted many times. The rearrangement joins TRBV4-1 to TRBJ2-7, with a possible D match to TRBD2 (5 bases). Trimming took 0 bases from V and 8 from J, leaving 17 bases between them. The length of the CDR3 is 15 residues. Germline-derived CDR1 and CDR2 are MGHRA and YSYEKL. The CDR3 region has the DNA TGCGCCAGCAGCCAAGATCCCACGACTATTCGCCAGCAGTACTTC. It encodes CASSQDPTTIRQQYF.

This clonotype was seen a handful of times. The V gene is TRBV20-1, the J gene TRBJ1-6; 7 bases are shared with TRBD1. The germline CDR1 and CDR2 sequences are DFQATT and SNEGSKA (reference sequence). The CDR3 is made up of 15 amino acids. V was pared by 5 bases and J by 10 bases, with 14 bases of the junction left unmatched. CDR3 nucleotides: TGCAGTGCTGGCCGGGACAGCGTGTCTAGATCACCCCTCCACTTT. It encodes CSAGRDSVSRSPLHF.

With regard to this clonotype: A much bigger clone sits one base away, suggesting this may be a read error. The V gene is TRBV15, the J gene TRBJ1-5; the D is unclear. The germline V gene has CDR1 LNHNV and CDR2 YYDKDF (reference sequence). The CDR3 sequence is 12 residues long. Trimming removed 4 bases at V and 4 bases at J, with 5 bases between. The CDR3 loop is CATSNGNQPQHF. CDR3 in DNA: TGTGCCACCAGCAACGGGAATCAGCCCCAGCATTTT.

At least ten counts were recorded for this clonotype. V usage is TRBV28 and J usage is TRBJ1-4; D remains unclear. The CDR3 contains 11 residues. V was pared by 0 bases and J by 8 bases, with 1 base between. Germline V gene data show CDR1 as MDHEN and CDR2 as SYDVKM. DNA for the CDR3: TGTGCCAGCAGTTTATGGGAAAAACTGTTTTTT. This gives the protein CASSLWEKLFF.

The chain combines TRBV27 with TRBJ2-5; 11 nucleotides line up with TRBD2. Per germline, CDR1 MNHEY and CDR2 SMNVEV (reference sequence). The CDR3 contains 16 residues. V was clipped by 4 bases and J by 3 bases; unmatched bases: 7. The CDR3 is CASSSTPGLAEETQYF. The CDR3 DNA sequence: TGTGCCAGCAGTTCAACTCCGGGACTAGCGGAAGAGACCCAGTACTTC.

This clonotype was seen at least ten times. The rearrangement joins TRBV6-7 to TRBJ2-5; no reliable D call. TRBV6-7 is flagged as an ORF with uncertain function. Trimming cost V 6 bases and J 3 bases, with 17 bases left between them. This CDR3 region has 15 residues. Here the CDR3 DNA reads TGTGCCAGCAGGAAAACTGCAGGTCCAAAAGAGACCCAGTACTTC. Its protein is CASRKTAGPKETQYF.

This clonotype was counted ten times or more. V is TRBV6-6 and J is TRBJ2-7; 9 bases align to TRBD2. Germline values: CDR1 MNHNY, CDR2 SVGAGI (reference sequence). The CDR3 is 13 amino acids. V was clipped by 8 bases and J by 1 base; unmatched bases: 3. The CDR3: CASELAGSYEQYF. The CDR3 bases are TGTGCCAGCGAGCTAGCGGGATCCTACGAGCAGTACTTC.

This clonotype was seen ten or more times. This chain connects TRBV9 to TRBJ1-6, with TRBD1 as a possible D gene (6 bases). The germline V and J ends were trimmed by 3 bases and 8 bases, with 9 bases remaining between them. Germline CDR1 SGDLS, CDR2 YYNGEE. The CDR3 has 13 amino acids. CDR3 loop: CASSEDSYSPLHF. DNA of the CDR3: TGTGCCAGCAGCGAGGACAGCTATTCACCCCTCCACTTT.

This clonotype was counted a few times. The chain couples TRBV7-7 to TRBJ2-1; a weak D match, TRBD1 (5 bases). The CDR3 totals 15 residues. CDR1 is SSHAT, CDR2 FNYEAQ, per germline (reference sequence). The V end was cut by 2 bases, the J end by 6 bases, with 14 bases between. This CDR3 is CASSLNVGASNEQFF. The CDR3 coding sequence is TGTGCCAGCAGCTTAAACGTTGGGGCCTCCAATGAGCAGTTCTTC.

This clonotype was recorded at least ten times. The rearrangement uses TRBV19 and TRBJ2-1; possibly TRBD2 for D (5 bases). V was clipped by 5 bases and J by 6 bases, with 29 bases between them. This CDR3 is built from 19 residues. CDR1 LNHDA and CDR2 SQIVND come from the germline V gene (reference sequence). The CDR3 loop is CASSLPASSTLQPGNEQFF. In DNA form, the CDR3 reads TGTGCCAGTAGTCTCCCTGCTAGCAGCACTTTACAACCGGGCAATGAGCAGTTCTTC.

This clonotype has just a few counts. The J gene is TRBJ2-7, the V gene TRBV6-5, with D possibly TRBD1 on 6 matching bases. CDR1 and CDR2 (germline): MNHEY, SVGAGI. V gave up 6 bases and J gave up 0 bases, with 21 bases separating them. CDR3 length: 17 residues. CDR3 in DNA: TGTGCCAGCAGACGCAACCTGATCCGGGACAACTCCTACGAGCAGTACTTC. Translating it yields CASRRNLIRDNSYEQYF.

As to this clonotype: A read error is possible here, since a much larger clone lies one base away. The gene calls are TRBV10-3 and TRBJ1-2; D not certain. The V gene lost 6 bases and the J gene lost 4 bases, with 15 bases spanning the gap. This CDR3 is built from 14 residues. Germline assignment: CDR1 ENHRY and CDR2 SYGVKD. The chain's CDR3 is CAIRLDASSYGYTF. The CDR3 DNA follows: TGTGCCATCAGGTTGGACGCCTCCAGCTATGGCTACACCTTC.

This clonotype appeared many times. The chain recombines TRBV29-1 with TRBJ1-2; D not resolved. Germline V gene sequence: CDR1 SQVTM, CDR2 ANQGSEA. V lost 4 bases and J lost 2, with 8 bases in between. This CDR3 has 12 amino acids. CDR3 in amino acids: CSVGAGNYGYTF. The CDR3 nucleotides read TGCAGCGTTGGGGCCGGGAACTATGGCTACACCTTC.

This clonotype appeared a few times. The chain uses TRBV20-1 and TRBJ2-5; 9 nucleotides align to TRBD2. Unmatched junction bases numbered 7, after V lost 3 bases and J lost 5 bases. CDR1 DFQATT and CDR2 SNEGSKA come from the germline V gene (reference sequence). The CDR3 extends over 14 amino acids. CDR3 nucleotides: TGCAGTGCTAGGGGGCGGGAGGGCCGCGAGACCCAGTACTTC. It codes for CSARGREGRETQYF.

This clonotype came up many times. The gene calls are TRBV7-9 and TRBJ2-2; 7 positions match TRBD2. V dropped 5 bases and J dropped 4; count of bases not matched to a gene: 7. The CDR3 has 15 amino acids. The germline V gene has CDR1 SEHNR and CDR2 FQNEAQ (reference sequence). CDR3 in DNA: TGTGCCAGCAGCATCCATCTAGCGGTCACCGGGGAGCTGTTTTTT. The encoded protein is CASSIHLAVTGELFF.